Listed below are T cell receptor beta chains from one sample, sequenced in a study of identifying expanded T cells in peripheral blood. Sequencing used immunoSEQ multiplex PCR; TCRdb keeps in-frame clones, though not all of them. Of tens of thousands of clones in the sample, approximately 85% are singletons; the top ten hold under 6%. Sequencing used blood. The receptors stem from a person between 18 and 70 years old in good health. The CDR3 runs from the conserved cysteine through the conserved F or W.

V | CDR3
TRBV4-1 | CASSHRYGYTF
TRBV28 | CASSLWTSGNNEQFF
TRBV2 | CASIEGTSGRELISTDTQYF
TRBV18 | CASRRRGRTEAFF
TRBV11-3 | CASSSGRNYEQYF
TRBV19 | CASSYGRYSNQPQHF
TRBV7-9 | CASSLGQINYGYTF
TRBV18 | CASSRRESEAFF
TRBV18 | CASSPTTGRNYGYTF
TRBV30 | CAWSFTGGNTIYF
TRBV10-3 | CAISESVENIQYF
TRBV25-1 | CASSDQDGRVNTEAFF
TRBV5-1 | CASSDSSGYGYTF
TRBV18 | CASSPSPAGGWGYTF
TRBV6-5 | CASRRLYRSSYEQYF
TRBV18 | CASSPPWDKGYTF
TRBV19 | CASSAGTSGTSSYNEQFF
TRBV30 | CAYERDSETDTQYF
TRBV2 | CASSRDRGYYGYTF
TRBV19 | CASSITGHLYEQYF
TRBV7-6 | CASSSLAGVGDNEQFF
TRBV6-1 | CASRNSAGFYEQYF
TRBV4-1 | CASSHKHRGQGRADTQYF
TRBV20-1 | CSASREGYTF
TRBV7-8 | CASSTYGTDGYSYEQYF
TRBV27 | CASSPTGWSYNEQFF
TRBV27 | CASSPPGGAEAFF
TRBV30 | CAWGSSGQGPYEQYF
TRBV18 | CASSPGINEQYF
TRBV30 | CAWDSLEETQYF
TRBV11-2 | CASSPGQGEAEAFF
TRBV6-6 | CASTYLDSNTEAFF
TRBV5-1 | CASSLWFTEGNTEAFF
TRBV6-5 | CASRLRRDNSPLHF
TRBV5-4 | CASIPDPGQVVSGELFF
TRBV5-1 | CASSPEVQGNYGYTF
TRBV7-2 | CASSPGQGAGEKLFF
TRBV6-5 | CASSYEGQRQAFF
TRBV5-1 | CASSFGTSYSTDTQYF
TRBV18 | CASSQGPLKEKLFF
TRBV18 | CASSPGRVPTEAFF
TRBV9 | CASSGLAGGTGELFF
TRBV18 | CASSPKNEQFF
TRBV9 | CASSVGTTRGNTEAFF